This TCR beta chain was sequenced during a study of cytomegalovirus exposure and HLA in healthy donors (dated by TCRdb to the late 2010s). About the investigation overall: In an earlier analysis of several hundred of the donors, less than 350 Gb of sequence data and 117 million unique TCR beta sequences from about 179 million T cells were reported. The T cell repertoires of 550 to 850 subjects were profiled by immunosequencing and related to cytomegalovirus serostatus. Donor age, sex, ethnicity and CMV serostatus were compiled alongside the repertoire data. The later analysis used no new phenotypic data to find candidate immune exposures, relying instead on TCR beta sequences and their occurrence across donors. In an earlier analysis of a few hundred of the donors, high-throughput TCR beta sequencing was used to judge whether each TCR beta V gene segment behaved as functional or pseudogenic. Among the roughly 400 genotyped donors, around 81% belonged to the genetic ancestry cluster associated with self-reported Caucasian donors. Typing coverage differed by locus: A, B, C, DRB1 and DQB1 were typed in about 629-640 donors, DQA1 in around 500, DPA1 in 606, and DPB1 in 450 to 490. A later analysis re-analyzed previously published TCR beta repertoires from roughly 690 donors and added high-resolution HLA genotyping to study TCR occurrence patterns. To predict cytomegalovirus infection status, the study combined high-throughput TCR immunosequencing, statistical association of individual TCRs with disease status, and machine learning. Genome-wide SNP genotypes for about 55% of the roughly 670 donors were used in a later genetic analysis, which treated that subset as a discovery cohort. Both class I and class II loci were covered by HLA typing, at four-digit resolution. The study aimed to test whether signatures of past pathogen exposure could be identified by cataloging public T cell receptors. All discovery cohort repertoires had been generated on a single sequencing platform. Across about 380 genotyped donors of the cohort, an average of about 200,000 unique TCR beta nucleotide sequences per donor were sequenced, and roughly a sixth of those sequences were non-productive. An early release covering just under 650 HLA-typed donors comprised about 310 gigabases of sequencing data and roughly 85 million unique TCR sequences. Because of strong linkage in the cohort, roughly five DR-DQ haplotypes were treated as single units for association and clustering. Besides the first cohort of 500 to 700 subjects, a separate validation cohort made up of 120 different subjects was used. Overall study outcomes, separate from this receptor: In a later analysis, most CMV-associated TCR beta chains were found to appear HLA-restricted, with HLA associations seemingly driven largely by CMV exposure. This cohort had only TCR beta chains sequenced, and the lack of alpha or paired-chain data limited which features could be detected. A group of highly shared sequence variants was considered likely to be a technical artifact of the sequencing pipeline. The presence/absence analyses assumed that sequencing depth was roughly uniform across donors, and that assumption may not be true. Immune exposure information for the cohort was limited to CMV serostatus. In a later analysis, some 17,000 TCR beta sequences were associated with specific HLA alleles at a false discovery rate of 0.05. A later genetic analysis reported fewer N-insertions in productive TCRs among donors in an Asian-associated ancestry cluster than the approximately 700-donor mean. The authors suggested that the approach could potentially be extended to other disease states and immunological phenotypes. V-gene and J-gene trimming of TCR beta chains was associated with a missense DCLRE1C variant in a later genetic analysis, and the association was replicated in an independent cohort. Correlated functional status among segregating V segments might be attributable to linkage disequilibrium, but an unknown experimental factor could not be ruled out. In both the original and validation cohorts, the classifier was reported to diagnose cytomegalovirus status with high specificity and sensitivity. In a later analysis, HLA-associated TCR beta chains were found to be more clonally expanded and to have lower generation probabilities than equally common non-associated chains. An earlier analysis of approximately 540 of the donors showed that most TCR beta V segments appeared in productive rearrangements either about 90% or about 30% of the time, which broadly matched IMGT annotations. Because HLA typing was unavailable for some donors at each locus, only the typed subset was used in association tests. When HLA alleles, especially DR and DQ, strongly co-occurred, TCR associations were difficult to assign to individual alleles. A further reported finding was that TCR beta sequences accurately predicted the HLA-A and HLA-B alleles for most subjects in the first cohort. A few of the identified cytomegalovirus-associated TCR beta chains were confirmed in vitro to be specific for cytomegalovirus antigens. Some IMGT-functional V segments, including TRBV6-2 and TRBV6-3, could not be told apart with the 87-base-pair reads, so those segments were excluded. The study listed 150 to 200 TCR beta chains as associated with cytomegalovirus. Across donors, most TCR sequences were observed very rarely, whereas some public TCRs were present in many individuals. In a later analysis, the rate of TCR association differed among HLA loci, with DRB1 alleles having the most associated TCRs and HLA-C alleles having the fewest. Because counts were too low, about 17 rarely observed V segments, including chromosome 9 orphons, were excluded from the earlier analysis of some 590 of the donors. A later analysis reported that several top co-occurrence clusters appeared linked to parvovirus B19, influenza, CMV and Epstein-Barr virus.

On this clone: Its antigen is unknown. Within one base of it there is no much larger clone, and no base qualities were kept.

Looking up the germline V gene (reference sequence) yields CDR1 MNHNY and CDR2 SVGAGI. Trimming at the junction amounts to 4 bases on V and 1 base on J, and the germline ends lie 11 bases apart. The CDR3 holds 15 amino acids from the cysteine to the phenylalanine. CDR3 DNA only is kept here, 45 bases in frame from base 1. The cohort was made up of roughly 670 healthy bone marrow donors. At the time of sampling, every cohort member was nominally healthy, though immune exposures that went unrecorded were likely present. The donor tested CMV seropositive, placing the donor among the 290 or so seropositive members of the cohort. A peripheral blood sample was collected from each donor, and TCR beta sequencing was performed on peripheral blood mononuclear cells. Genomic DNA was extracted from the blood cell samples with the Qiagen DNeasy Blood Extraction Kit. Libraries were built with the immunoSEQ multiplex PCR assay. For the multiplex PCR, a mixture combining 60 forward primers for TCR Vbeta segments and 13 reverse primers for TCR Jbeta segments was used. A multiplex PCR assay on genomic DNA amplified the CDR3 region of rearranged TCR beta genes. The amplified TCR beta libraries were sequenced on the Illumina HiSeq System as 87-base-pair reads. For the original study's pipeline: Across the 666 repertoires, a later analysis counted approximately 75 million unique TCR beta chains, some 11 million of which were shared by at least two donors. Raw reads were error-corrected and collapsed into unique sequences by a nearest-neighbor algorithm in which closely related sequences were merged to remove PCR and sequencing errors. Alignment of CDR3 sequences to IMGT reference sequences was used to assign V, D and J gene segments. For a sequence to be retained, a match of at least six nucleotides was required to both a V gene segment and a J gene segment. A rearrangement counted as productive if the CDR3 had no stop codons and remained in frame with V and J, and every other rearrangement counted as non-productive. Following IMGT convention, CDR3 was defined as the stretch from the second conserved V-encoded cysteine up to the conserved J-encoded phenylalanine. In an earlier analysis of roughly 580 of the donors, sequences lacking an unambiguous match to a single V gene segment were excluded. In an earlier analysis of more than 500 of the donors, a V segment was called functional when productive rearrangements were above 56.7%, and segregating when the standard deviation between donors exceeded 5%. A statistical classification framework was developed to diagnose cytomegalovirus status using the catalog of TCR beta chain sequences. In a later analysis, TCR nucleotide sequences were compared against IMGT/GENE-DB human TR gene sequences so that V and J genes could be assigned. The TCRdist pipeline was used in a later analysis to assign CDR3 sequences and most-parsimonious VDJ recombination scenarios. A later analysis defined each TCR beta chain by its CDR3 amino acid sequence plus V-gene family, and excluded reads lacking a unique V-gene family. To address suspected cross-contamination and a sequencing artifact, a later analysis removed over 500 highly shared, low-generation-probability nucleotide sequences. For each public chain, a later analysis derived a clonal expansion index from normalized ranks of inferred template counts within each repertoire. In a later analysis, generation probabilities were computed using a VDJ recombination model fitted to out-of-frame rearrangements, and the results were checked against IGoR. In a later analysis, TCR-TCR, TCR-HLA and TCR-CMV co-occurrence was scored with hypergeometric tests, and a repertoire-size bias correction was applied to TCR pairs. A later analysis estimated false discovery rates by permuting HLA or CMV assignments 20 times. In a later analysis, co-occurring TCRs were grouped using DBSCAN, with TCRdist sequence similarity added in when clustering inside HLA-allele-positive subsets. Co-occurrence clustering excluded repertoires with fewer than 30,000 or more than 120,000 public chains, plus five with anomalous nucleotide sharing. TCRdb's version of the immuneACCESS table is confined to in-frame rearrangements and falls short of the full clone set. An unresolved V gene accounts for under half of the shortfall where checked; the remainder is of unknown origin. From that table come the V and J calls and clone size; the DNA was used to work out D and trimming. The sample table lists approximately 70,000 clones, around 72% of them with a count of one. The top ten hold about an eighth of the sample.

This TCR derives from a woman aged 40 to 49 in good health and CMV-seropositive. This chain is built from TRBV6-6 and TRBJ2-1; matching of 6 bases hints at TRBD1 as the D gene. The sample comprised PBMCs. For the CDR3, the sequence is CASSSSGVSYNEQFF. The DNA sequence is given as TGTGCCAGCAGTTCCTCAGGGGTATCCTACAATGAGCAGTTCTTC.